What follows are 32 T cell receptor beta chains derived from one specimen sequenced in a study of T-cell reconstitution after alpha-beta-depleted transplantation in children. The authors prepared the TCRbeta library with unique molecular identifiers. TCRdb reprocessed the PCR reads with MiXCR, giving one entry per CDR3 protein. This sample has approximately 430,000 distinct CDR3 sequences, with around 15% found just once. Material: PBMCs, mostly from graft donor cells, obtained 360 days after TCRalphabeta/CD19-depleted stem cell transplant. All receptors derive from a boy under two years old who had a stem cell transplant for Wiskott-Aldrich syndrome, so the T cells may come from the graft donor.

Only a few counts were recorded for this clonotype. V and J are TRBV25-1 and TRBJ2-2; D assignment may be TRBD1 or TRBD2 (5 bases each). V shed 3 bases and J shed 4 bases, with 9 bases lying between them. CDR1 is MGHDK and CDR2 is SYGVNS in the germline V gene. This CDR3 comprises 14 residues. Here the CDR3 reads CASSDWDLTGELFF. In nucleotides, the CDR3 is TGTGCCAGCAGTGATTGGGACCTCACCGGGGAGCTGTTTTTT.

J is TRBJ2-6 and V is TRBV5-1; maybe TRBD1 (5 bases). The germline gives CDR1 SGHRS, CDR2 YFSETQ. This CDR3 has 18 residues. Trimming left V 1 base short and J 0 bases short, with 14 bases between. The CDR3 bases are TGCGCCAGCAGCTTGAGGGGTGACCTTTTCTCTGGGGCCAACGTCCTGACTTTC. The encoded protein is CASSLRGDLFSGANVLTF.

There are a few counts of this clonotype. The chain couples TRBV2 to TRBJ2-7; the match to TRBD2 covers 13 bases. Germline-derived CDR1 and CDR2 are SNHLY and FYNNEI. V trimming: 6 bases; J trimming: 5 bases; junction bases outside the gene matches: 10. The CDR3 sequence is 16 residues long. CDR3 in amino acids: CASRLAGGRGFDEQYF. The DNA for the CDR3 is TGTGCCAGCAGACTAGCGGGAGGGAGAGGTTTCGACGAGCAGTACTTC.

The chain employs TRBV7-2 and TRBJ2-1; either TRBD1 or TRBD2 may fit D (5 bases each). The V end lost 0 bases, the J end lost 5 bases, and 14 bases lay between the germline ends. In germline, CDR1 is SGHTA, CDR2 FQGNSA. This CDR3 comprises 16 residues. CDR3 protein: CASSLAVISGHNEQFF. The DNA of the CDR3 is TGTGCCAGCAGCTTAGCAGTAATTTCGGGACACAATGAGCAGTTCTTC. Drawing the rest from reference TRBV7-2 and TRBJ2-1, the complete variable domain is GAGVSQSPSNKVTEKGKDVELRCDPISGHTALYWYRQSLGQGLEFLIYFQGNSAPDKSGLPSDRFSAERTGGSVSTLTIQRTQQEDSAVYLCASSLAVISGHNEQFFGPGTRLTVL.

This clonotype was observed a handful of times. The chain couples TRBV5-1 to TRBJ2-1, with D possibly being TRBD1 or TRBD2 (6 bases each). This CDR3 spans 14 amino acids. In germline, CDR1 is SGHRS, CDR2 YFSETQ. V lost 5 bases, J lost 8 bases, and 17 bases lay in between. The CDR3: CASRGGRSEDEQFF. The CDR3 DNA reads TGCGCCAGCAGAGGGGGGCGCTCGGAGGATGAGCAGTTCTTC.

This clonotype has only a few counts. The chain is built from TRBV29-1 and TRBJ2-2, with D perhaps TRBD1 (6 bases). The CDR3 loop spans 14 amino acids. The germline gives CDR1 SQVTM, CDR2 ANQGSEA. Between the trimmed V and J ends, which lost 4 bases and 2 bases, there was a span of 11 bases. CDR3 DNA: TGCAGCGTTGGTGGGGGCGTTAACACCGGGGAGCTGTTTTTT. Encoded protein: CSVGGGVNTGELFF.

The chain uses TRBV4-3 and TRBJ2-2; 11 positions agree with TRBD2. This CDR3 has 16 amino acids. The trim removed 4 bases at V and 8 bases at J, leaving 9 bases unmatched. Germline CDR1 and CDR2: LGHNA and YSLEER. As DNA, the CDR3 is TGCGCCAGCAGCCTAGAACTAGCGGGAGTAGGTGGGGAGCTGTTTTTT. This sequence encodes CASSLELAGVGGELFF.

The V and J genes are TRBV19 and TRBJ1-5; 9 bases match TRBD1. The V segment lost 7 bases and the J segment 7 bases; nucleotides outside the gene matches: 5. CDR1 is LNHDA, CDR2 SQIVND, per germline (reference sequence). The CDR3 runs to 13 residues. CDR3 in amino acids: CASKWTGDQPQHF. DNA of the CDR3: TGTGCCAGTAAATGGACAGGGGACCAGCCCCAGCATTTT.

Comment on this clonotype: The junction does not match germline at one end; this may be a read error. This chain uses TRBV25-1 with TRBJ2-5; 8 bases align to TRBD1. The CDR3 is 21 residues long. The germline V gene encodes CDR1 MGHDK and CDR2 SYGVNS. The CDR3 DNA is TGTGCCAGAAGTGAATATAATGTAGGGTGGGGCAGGGGGCTCCTCCAAGAGACCCAGTACTTC. Its translation: CARSEYNVGWGRGLLQETQYF.

This clonotype was found a few times. CDR3 nucleotides: TGTGCCAGCAGCCCAATTCAATCTCGTCACACCGGGGAGCTGTTTTTT. This encodes CASSPIQSRHTGELFF. The V gene is TRBV5-5, the J gene TRBJ2-2; D is ambiguous. Germline-derived CDR1 and CDR2 are SGHKS and YYEKEE (reference sequence). Trimming left V 4 bases short and J 3 bases short, with 16 bases between. This CDR3 is built from 16 residues.

This clonotype occurred a few times. The rearrangement uses TRBV5-1 and TRBJ2-3; D not certain. The CDR3 totals 17 residues. V dropped 1 base and J dropped 0 bases, with 15 bases sitting between them. Germline CDR1 reads SGHRS; CDR2 reads YFSETQ. For the CDR3, the DNA is TGCGCCAGCAGCTTGTACGGGTTTTACCCTAGCACAGATACGCAGTATTTT. It translates to CASSLYGFYPSTDTQYF.

This clonotype has a handful of counts. This sequence joins TRBV20-1 and TRBJ2-3, with D unresolved. V was pared by 6 bases and J by 2 bases, with 6 bases between. This CDR3 has 11 residues. Germline V gene lookup returns CDR1 DFQATT and CDR2 SNEGSKA (reference sequence). CDR3: CSALHTDTQYF. Here the CDR3 DNA reads TGCAGTGCGTTACACACAGATACGCAGTATTTT.

The chain links TRBV6-5 to TRBJ2-1; a possible D gene is TRBD2 (6 bases). The CDR3 length is 12 residues. Germline V lookup: CDR1 MNHEY, CDR2 SVGAGI. V shed 5 bases and J shed 9 bases, with 11 bases lying between them. CDR3 DNA: TGTGCCAGCAGTAAATCAGCGGGTGAGCAGTTCTTC. Translation: CASSKSAGEQFF.

The chain has TRBV20-1 and TRBJ2-7, with D perhaps matching TRBD1 (6 bases). This CDR3 region has 13 residues. V gave up 1 base and J gave up 4 bases, with 11 bases separating them. Germline V gene lookup returns CDR1 DFQATT and CDR2 SNEGSKA (reference sequence). The CDR3 spells CSARVGGGYEQYF. CDR3 nucleotide sequence: TGCAGTGCTAGAGTTGGGGGCGGTTACGAGCAGTACTTC.

This clonotype showed up just a few times. This sequence joins TRBV5-4 and TRBJ2-5; D is unresolved. V was pared by 1 base and J by 10 bases, with 11 bases between. CDR1 is SGHNT and CDR2 is YYREEE in the germline V gene (reference sequence). The CDR3 runs 12 residues. The DNA for the CDR3 is TGTGCCAGCAGCTTGAATGGTCAGGTCCAGTACTTC. Protein: CASSLNGQVQYF.

This clonotype was observed a handful of times. The V call is TRBV29-1, the J call TRBJ2-1; unclear D gene. CDR3 length equals 15 residues. CDR1 and CDR2 (germline): SQVTM, ANQGSEA. V dropped 3 bases and J dropped 6 bases, with 18 bases sitting between them. The CDR3 here is CSVERSRTASNEQFF. The CDR3 DNA reads as TGCAGCGTTGAGAGGAGCCGGACCGCGAGCAATGAGCAGTTCTTC.

This clonotype was observed a few times. The chain carries TRBV5-6 and TRBJ2-1; D remains ambiguous. The germline V gene has CDR1 SGHDT and CDR2 YYEEEE. The CDR3 has 13 amino acids. Trimming stripped 1 base from V and 13 bases from J, with 15 bases between. CDR3 in DNA: TGTGCCAGCAGCTTGATACAGATGCAGAGCCAGTTCTTC. This sequence encodes CASSLIQMQSQFF.

The chain joins TRBV20-1 to TRBJ2-5; D remains unclear. V lost 2 bases to trimming and J lost 0 bases, with 10 bases between them. The CDR3 length is 14 residues. Germline V gives CDR1 DFQATT, CDR2 SNEGSKA (reference sequence). In DNA, the CDR3 is TGCAGTGCTAGAATTTGGCAGGACCAAGAGACCCAGTACTTC. The encoded protein is CSARIWQDQETQYF.

This clonotype was observed a handful of times. The chain is built from TRBV20-1 and TRBJ1-4, with a possible D match to TRBD1 (6 bases). The CDR3 contains 14 residues. Germline V gene lookup returns CDR1 DFQATT and CDR2 SNEGSKA (reference sequence). Trimming left V 5 bases short and J 5 bases short, with 15 bases between. Written as DNA, the CDR3 is TGCAGTGCTCCGCGGGTCAGGGGAAATGAAAAACTGTTTTTT. Translation: CSAPRVRGNEKLFF.

This clonotype was seen a handful of times. The chain recombines TRBV15 with TRBJ2-3; 10 bases match TRBD2. The CDR3 extends over 15 amino acids. V shed 3 bases, J shed 2 bases, and the junction held 2 bases outside the gene matches. Germline CDR1 is LNHNV and CDR2 is YYDKDF (reference sequence). The CDR3 reads CATSSLAGDTDTQYF. The CDR3 DNA is TGTGCCACCAGCAGTCTAGCGGGGGACACAGATACGCAGTATTTT.

This clonotype was recorded a few times. This sequence joins TRBV12-3 or TRBV12-4 and TRBJ1-3; the D is unclear. Deletions cut 3 bases from V and 5 bases from J, with 5 bases between. The CDR3 covers 12 residues. This chain's CDR3 is CASSFKRNTIYF. The CDR3, as DNA: TGTGCCAGCAGTTTTAAGAGAAACACCATATATTTT.

The rearrangement uses TRBV12-3 or TRBV12-4 and TRBJ2-3; weak D call: TRBD2 (5 bases). The CDR3 has 18 residues. V was cut by 11 bases and J by 1 base, with 28 bases left in between. The CDR3 protein is CAFSLALAALAGTDTQYF. In nucleotides, the CDR3 is TGTGCCTTCAGTTTAGCGCTAGCCGCCTTAGCCGGCACAGATACGCAGTATTTT.

This clonotype showed up just a few times. The chain employs TRBV3-1 and TRBJ2-1; TRBD1 matches at 10 bases. From germline, CDR1 is LGHDT and CDR2 YNNKEL (reference sequence). The CDR3 runs to 16 residues. V gave up 3 bases and J gave up 7 bases; unmatched junction bases: 9. CDR3 region: CASSHLPRDRGNEQFF. CDR3 sequence (DNA): TGTGCCAGCAGCCACCTACCCCGGGACAGGGGAAATGAGCAGTTCTTC.

This clonotype turned up a few times. This sequence joins TRBV12-3 or TRBV12-4 and TRBJ2-3; TRBD1 agrees at 10 bases. V dropped 2 bases and J dropped 5; count of bases not matched to a gene: 7. This CDR3 is built from 16 residues. CDR3 region: CASSLIPTGGIDTQYF. The CDR3 DNA sequence: TGTGCCAGCAGTTTAATCCCGACAGGGGGCATAGATACGCAGTATTTT.

A word on this clonotype: One base away lies a much larger clone, so this may be a sequencing read error. The chain couples TRBV12-3 or TRBV12-4 to TRBJ2-1; tentatively, D is TRBD2 (6 bases). This CDR3 region has 14 residues. The CDR3 DNA reads as TGTGCCAGCAGGGGCCCACTAGCACGGAATGTGCAGTTCTTC. This gives the protein CASRGPLARNVQFF.

This clonotype was counted ten times or more. This chain connects TRBV12-3 or TRBV12-4 to TRBJ2-5, with TRBD2 identical over 12 bases. CDR3 length: 17 residues. Trimming cost V 6 bases and J 3 bases; bases outside gene matches: 11. The CDR3 DNA follows: TGTGCCAGCAGCCGGGCCCTGACTAGCGGGGGAGAAGAGACCCAGTACTTC. Translation gives CASSRALTSGGEETQYF.

The rearrangement uses TRBV12-3 or TRBV12-4 and TRBJ2-2; no firm D call. V lost 3 bases, J lost 8 bases, and 10 bases lay in between. This CDR3 is built from 13 residues. This chain's CDR3 is CASSLSGLGELFF. The CDR3 DNA reads as TGTGCCAGCAGTTTGTCGGGTCTGGGGGAGCTGTTTTTT.

The chain employs TRBV7-6 and TRBJ1-5; TRBD1 matches at 9 bases. From germline, CDR1 is SGHVS and CDR2 FNYEAQ. This CDR3 is 14 amino acids long. Trimming took 6 bases from V and 6 from J; bases not matched to a gene: 6. The CDR3 here is CASSTTGGGQPQHF. Here the CDR3 DNA reads TGTGCCAGCAGTACTACAGGGGGCGGTCAGCCCCAGCATTTT.

This clonotype came up a few times. The chain joins TRBV20-1 to TRBJ2-1, with D tentatively TRBD1 (6 bases). The V end lost 6 bases, the J end lost 4 bases, and 16 bases lay between the germline ends. Per the germline V gene, CDR1 is DFQATT and CDR2 is SNEGSKA (reference sequence). This CDR3 has 14 residues. The chain's CDR3 is CSAPPGARYNEQFF. The DNA for the CDR3 is TGCAGTGCCCCACCAGGGGCGCGTTACAATGAGCAGTTCTTC.

CDR3 coding DNA: TGTGCCAGCAGTTCCCGGGACCTAGGCTGGAGCTCCTACAATGAGCAGTTCTTC. It is translated as CASSSRDLGWSSYNEQFF. The gene calls are TRBV2 and TRBJ2-1; D may match TRBD1 or TRBD2 (5 bases each). Germline V CDR1 and CDR2: SNHLY, FYNNEI. The CDR3 totals 18 residues. Trimming left V 5 bases short and J 0 bases short, with 20 bases between.

This clonotype has a handful of counts. V gene TRBV5-5 combines with J gene TRBJ2-5; D may be TRBD2 (5 bases). The germline V gene encodes CDR1 SGHKS and CDR2 YYEKEE (reference sequence). This CDR3 is 14 amino acids long. V was trimmed by 1 base and J by 4 bases, leaving 11 bases between them. CDR3: CASSLRASRETQYF. CDR3 bases: TGTGCCAGCAGCTTGAGGGCTAGCCGAGAGACCCAGTACTTC.

This chain joins TRBV7-8 and TRBJ2-5; TRBD1 is a possible D gene (7 bases). The germline V gene has CDR1 SGHVS and CDR2 FQNEAQ. V was clipped by 3 bases and J by 4 bases, with 18 bases between them. This CDR3 spans 16 amino acids. For the CDR3, the DNA is TGTGCCAGCAGCTTGGTCAGGGGGGAAAGGAGAGAGACCCAGTACTTC. Translated, it gives CASSLVRGERRETQYF.